The source of this TCR beta chain is a study of patients and donors after allogeneic stem cell transplantation. Trimming took 5 bases from V and 4 from J, leaving 17 bases between them. CDR1 and CDR2 from the germline V gene are DFQATT and SNEGSKA (reference sequence). This CDR3 is built from 14 residues. TCRdb recomputed calls from the RT-PCR reads with MiXCR, one row per CDR3 protein. The data show 410,000 or so distinct CDR3 sequences, 15% to 20% seen once. The specimen was blood, either unsorted or a sorted T cell fraction (not recorded which). The TCR sequence derives from a human donor who was either an allogeneic HSCT recipient or a stem cell or donor lymphocyte infusion donor (not recorded which). It is not recorded whose cells these are; they may come from a transplant donor. V gene TRBV20-1 combines with J gene TRBJ2-5; tentatively, D is TRBD2 (6 bases). The CDR3 region is CSAVAREIGETQYF. The CDR3 nucleotides read TGCAGTGCTGTAGCCCGGGAGATTGGAGAGACCCAGTACTTC.